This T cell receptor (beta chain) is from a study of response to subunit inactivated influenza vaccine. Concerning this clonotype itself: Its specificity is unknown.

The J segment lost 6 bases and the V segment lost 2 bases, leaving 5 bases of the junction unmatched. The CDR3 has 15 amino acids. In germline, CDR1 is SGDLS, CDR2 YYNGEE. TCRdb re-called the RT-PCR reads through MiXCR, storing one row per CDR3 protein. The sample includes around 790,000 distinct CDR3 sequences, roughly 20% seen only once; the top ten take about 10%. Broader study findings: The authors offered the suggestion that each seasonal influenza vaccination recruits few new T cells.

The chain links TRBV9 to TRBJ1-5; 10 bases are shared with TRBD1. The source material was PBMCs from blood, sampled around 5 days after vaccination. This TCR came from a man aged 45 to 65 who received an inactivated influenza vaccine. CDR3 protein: CASSVGQGGTQPQHF. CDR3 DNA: TGTGCCAGCAGCGTCGGACAGGGGGGAACTCAGCCCCAGCATTTT.